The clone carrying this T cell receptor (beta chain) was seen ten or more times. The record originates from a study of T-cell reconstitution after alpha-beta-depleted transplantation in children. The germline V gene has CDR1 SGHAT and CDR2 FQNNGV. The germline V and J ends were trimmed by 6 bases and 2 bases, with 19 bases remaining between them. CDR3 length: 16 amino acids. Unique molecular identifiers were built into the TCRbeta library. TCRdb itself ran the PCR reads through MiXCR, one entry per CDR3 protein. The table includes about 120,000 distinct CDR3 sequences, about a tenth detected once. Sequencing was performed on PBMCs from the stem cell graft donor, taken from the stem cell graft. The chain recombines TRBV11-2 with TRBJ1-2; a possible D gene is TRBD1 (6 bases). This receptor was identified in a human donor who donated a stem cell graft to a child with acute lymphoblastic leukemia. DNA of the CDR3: TGTGCCAGCAGTCCCCCGCGCTGGGGGCGCAACTATGGCTACACCTTC. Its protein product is CASSPPRWGRNYGYTF.